This entry lists 12 T cell receptor beta chains sequenced from one sample in a study of cytotoxic CD8 clonotypes in ibrutinib-treated CLL. Data came from immunoSEQ multiplex PCR; TCRdb stores just in-frame clones and leaves some out. The sample has about 36,000 clones, 71% seen once; the top ten hold 16%. The specimen comprised PBMCs, sampled at disease progression, from a patient treated with ibrutinib. Source of these receptors: a human donor with chronic lymphocytic leukemia.

The chain combines TRBV6-5 with TRBJ2-3; tentative D call: TRBD2 (6 bases). CDR1 is MNHEY, CDR2 SVGAGI, per germline. Trimming cost V 4 bases and J 1 base, with 9 bases left between them. The CDR3 covers 14 residues. The CDR3 DNA reads TGTGCCAGCAGTTGGAGGGTTGGCACAGATACGCAGTATTTT. It yields the protein CASSWRVGTDTQYF.

The chain carries TRBV15 and TRBJ2-7; D gene uncertain. Trimming removed 0 bases at V and 2 bases at J, with 11 bases between. Looked up from germline, CDR1 is LNHNV and CDR2 is YYDKDF (reference sequence). The CDR3 length is 15 residues. The CDR3 loop reads CATSRDKGTPYEQYF. The DNA of the CDR3 is TGTGCCACCAGCAGAGATAAGGGAACCCCCTACGAGCAGTACTTC.

The count of this clone is one. The chain has TRBV19 and TRBJ2-3; D possibly uses TRBD1 or TRBD2 (5 bases each). V was clipped by 6 bases and J by 1 base, with 14 bases between them. The CDR3 covers 15 residues. Germline V lookup: CDR1 LNHDA, CDR2 SQIVND (reference sequence). CDR3 sequence: CASRTRDVGTDTQYF. As DNA, the CDR3 is TGTGCCAGTAGAACCCGGGACGTTGGCACAGATACGCAGTATTTT.

The rearrangement uses TRBV6-1 and TRBJ1-2, with no clear D. V lost 7 bases and J 8 bases, leaving 11 bases between the germline ends. Germline V gene data show CDR1 as MNHNS and CDR2 as SASEGT. The CDR3 is 11 residues long. In DNA form, the CDR3 reads TGTGCCAGCACCCAAGTGGGGGGCTACACCTTC. This encodes CASTQVGGYTF.

For this clone: One end of the junction varies from germline; a read error may be responsible. The same CDR3 arises from other DNA sequences in this sample as well. The rearrangement uses TRBV2 and TRBJ1-6; TRBD1 matches 10 bases. Germline CDR1 is SNHLY and CDR2 is FYNNEI. This CDR3 has 22 residues. The CDR3 DNA reads as TGTGCCAGCAGCCCGGGACAGGGGACGCACGCTAATCCTTTTTCCTATAATTCACCACTCCACTTT. As protein: CASSPGQGTHANPFSYNSPLHF.

V and J are TRBV19 and TRBJ2-7; TRBD1 is a possible D gene (5 bases). CDR1 and CDR2 from the germline V gene are LNHDA and SQIVND (reference sequence). Trimming took off 6 bases at V and 0 bases at J, with 6 bases between the two ends. The CDR3 runs to 12 residues. CDR3 in amino acids: CASSRDSYEQYF. The CDR3 nucleotides read TGTGCCAGTAGCAGGGACTCCTACGAGCAGTACTTC.

This clone was seen once. The chain uses TRBV29-1 and TRBJ2-5, with D possibly being TRBD1 or TRBD2 (5 bases each). The V end was cut by 4 bases, the J end by 5 bases, with 11 bases between. The CDR3 is 12 amino acids. Germline CDR1 is SQVTM and CDR2 is ANQGSEA. The CDR3 DNA reads as TGCAGCGTTGCTGGGGGTGGCGAGACCCAGTACTTC. This gives the protein CSVAGGGETQYF.

The rearrangement links TRBV6-6 to TRBJ2-1; D might be TRBD1 (6 bases). Trimming left V 5 bases short and J 1 base short, with 12 bases between. Germline-derived CDR1 and CDR2 are MNHNY and SVGAGI (reference sequence). There are 15 residues in the CDR3. The CDR3 protein is CASSTWTVSYNEQFF. CDR3 nucleotide sequence: TGTGCCAGCAGTACCTGGACAGTTTCCTACAATGAGCAGTTCTTC.

In its sample, this clone was seen a few times. V and J are TRBV4-2 and TRBJ1-6, with 7 bases matching TRBD1. Germline lookup yields CDR1 LGHNA and CDR2 YNFKEQ. This CDR3 spans 14 amino acids. Trimming removed 1 base from V and 6 bases from J; junction bases left unmatched: 0. CDR3 protein: CASSQAGGNSPLHF. The CDR3 DNA reads as TGTGCCAGCAGCCAAGCAGGGGGTAATTCACCCCTCCACTTT.

The chain combines TRBV7-2 with TRBJ1-5; D possibly corresponds to TRBD1 (6 bases). The CDR3 covers 15 residues. Germline lookup yields CDR1 SGHTA and CDR2 FQGNSA. V was cut by 3 bases and J by 2 bases, with 11 bases left in between. This CDR3 reads CASSLYRAGNQPQHF. In DNA form, the CDR3 reads TGTGCCAGCAGCTTGTACAGGGCTGGCAATCAGCCCCAGCATTTT.

This rearrangement joins TRBV5-5 to TRBJ1-6; no firm D call. V lost 0 bases to trimming and J lost 0 bases, with 13 bases between them. This CDR3 contains 18 residues. The germline V gene encodes CDR1 SGHKS and CDR2 YYEKEE (reference sequence). CDR3: CASSLEALLSSYNSPLHF. CDR3 DNA sequence: TGTGCCAGCAGCTTGGAGGCCCTCCTGAGCTCCTATAATTCACCCCTCCACTTT.

This clone showed up just a few times. The chain joins TRBV19 to TRBJ1-2, with D unresolved. The CDR3 extends over 14 amino acids. The germline V gene encodes CDR1 LNHDA and CDR2 SQIVND (reference sequence). Trimming shortened V by 1 base and J by 4 bases, and 10 bases separated the two germline ends. The CDR3 region is CASSIVAAIYGYTF. Here the CDR3 DNA reads TGTGCCAGTAGTATAGTCGCAGCCATCTATGGCTACACCTTC. The full variable domain, completed using reference TRBV19 and TRBJ1-2, is DGGITQSPKYLFRKEGQNVTLSCEQNLNHDAMYWYRQDPGQGLRLIYYSQIVNDFQKGDIAEGYSVSREKKESFPLTVTSAQKNPTAFYLCASSIVAAIYGYTFGSGTRLTVV.